This is a list of T cell receptor beta chains from one sample in a study of blood T cells in healthy people across ages. In TCRdb, the 5' RACE reads were re-called with MiXCR into one record per CDR3 protein. Of 650,000 to 1,000,000 distinct CDR3 sequences listed, about 37% were seen once; the top ten hold approximately 12%. Input material: blood. The receptors here all came from a man aged 18 to 29 in good health. Each CDR3 is given with its conserved first and last residue. The D gene is left open where the match is weak. Clone size is shown for a subset of rows, as once, few, many or a class of expanded clone.

J,length,D,size,V,DNA,CDR3
TRBJ1-1,15,TRBD1,few,TRBV12-3/TRBV12-4,TGTGCCAGCAGTTTAGAAGGGACAGTGAACACTGAAGCTTTCTTT,CASSLEGTVNTEAFF
TRBJ2-7,15,.,few,TRBV21-1,TGTGCCAGCAGCAAAGGTTTGATCGGAGTCCCCGAGCAGTACTTC,CASSKGLIGVPEQYF
TRBJ2-7,12,.,few,TRBV29-1,TGCAGCGCCGTTGGGGGCCAAAGCGAGCAGTACTTC,CSAVGGQSEQYF
TRBJ2-3,16,TRBD2,.,TRBV4-3,TGCGCCAGCAGCCAAGAAGGGCTAGCGGGTGGGGGAACGCAGTATTTT,CASSQEGLAGGGTQYF
TRBJ2-7,15,.,few,TRBV2,TGTGCCAGCAGTCCCGGAGGGGGGATCGGCCACGAGCAGTACTTC,CASSPGGGIGHEQYF
TRBJ1-5,14,.,.,TRBV2,TGTGCCAGCAGGGAAGGTTCTCGGGATCAGCCCCAGCATTTT,CASREGSRDQPQHF
TRBJ1-1,15,.,.,TRBV20-1,TGCAGTGCTAGAGATCCCGACAGATTAAACACTGAAGCTTTCTTT,CSARDPDRLNTEAFF
TRBJ1-2,14,.,.,TRBV20-1,TGCAGTGCTAGAGCACGGGGCCCACCGGCGGGCTACACCTTC,CSARARGPPAGYTF
TRBJ2-7,12,.,many,TRBV10-3,TGTGCCATCAGTGAATTGGACTACGAGCAGTACTTC,CAISELDYEQYF
TRBJ1-2,14,.,.,TRBV7-2,TGTGCCAGCAGCTTTCGGACCGAAACGGCTGGCTACACCTTC,CASSFRTETAGYTF
TRBJ1-1,16,TRBD1,once,TRBV4-3,TGCGCCAGCAGCCAAGTTTCGGCAGGGGGTAACACTGAAGCTTTCTTT,CASSQVSAGGNTEAFF
TRBJ1-2,14,.,.,TRBV12-3/TRBV12-4,TGTGCCAGCAGTCCCGGGACTTCAGGGACTGGCTACACCTTC,CASSPGTSGTGYTF
TRBJ1-1,11,TRBD1,few,TRBV6-2/TRBV6-3,TGTGCCAGCCTACAGGGGACTGAAGCTTTCTTT,CASLQGTEAFF
TRBJ2-1,19,.,few,TRBV27,TGTGCCAGCAGTCAACCCGCGGGGTCAGGGGGTAGCTCCTACAATGAGCAGTTCTTC,CASSQPAGSGGSSYNEQFF
TRBJ2-1,16,TRBD2,many,TRBV7-2,TGTGCCAGCAGTCTGTGGATCAGCGGGGGTGGGGATGAGCAGTTCTTC,CASSLWISGGGDEQFF
TRBJ2-1,13,.,.,TRBV7-9,TGTGCCAGCAGCGCATCAGGGTACCATGAGCAGTTCTTC,CASSASGYHEQFF
TRBJ1-4,16,.,.,TRBV7-2,TGTGCCAGCAGAGAGACAGGAGCGGCAACTAATGGAAAACTGTTTTTT,CASRETGAATNGKLFF
TRBJ2-7,15,.,.,TRBV7-2,TGTGCCAGCAGCTCTGCCCCAGGGTTTTCGGTTGAGCAGTACTTC,CASSSAPGFSVEQYF
TRBJ2-1,14,.,once,TRBV5-1,TGCGCCAGCAGTCTCTGGGACTTTGCCAATGAGCAGTTCTTC,CASSLWDFANEQFF
TRBJ1-1,17,.,.,TRBV7-2,TGTGCCAGCAGCTTATATACGTTGTCCTATGGGTACACTGAAGCTTTCTTT,CASSLYTLSYGYTEAFF
TRBJ1-1,14,.,.,TRBV10-3,TGTGCCATCAGTAGGGGACGGGAGAACACTGAAGCTTTCTTT,CAISRGRENTEAFF
TRBJ2-3,20,TRBD2,.,TRBV14,TGTGCCAGCAGCCAAGAAGTCGGGACTAGCGGGAAATCGCGAACAGATACGCAGTATTTT,CASSQEVGTSGKSRTDTQYF
TRBJ2-3,15,.,few,TRBV12-3/TRBV12-4,TGTGCCAGCAGTGTCCCCGCCTCGGGGGAAGATACGCAGTATTTT,CASSVPASGEDTQYF
TRBJ1-5,12,.,many,TRBV20-1,TGCAGTGCTAGCCCGGGGAATCAGCCCCAGCATTTT,CSASPGNQPQHF
TRBJ2-1,16,.,.,TRBV7-2,TGTGCCAGCAGCTTGTTTAGCGTAAGCTCCTACAATGAGCAGTCCTTC,CASSLFSVSSYNEQSF
TRBJ2-7,15,.,.,TRBV9,TGCGCCAGCAGCGTAGGGCCGGACTCCTCCTACGAGCAGTACTTC,CASSVGPDSSYEQYF
TRBJ2-7,15,TRBD1,once,TRBV20-1,TGCAGTGCTAGGTCGGACAGGGGTGGATCCTACGAGCAGTACTTC,CSARSDRGGSYEQYF
TRBJ2-7,17,TRBD2,few,TRBV20-1,TGCAGTGCTAGGGGGACTAGCGGGGTAAGCTCCTACAATGAGCAGTACTTC,CSARGTSGVSSYNEQYF
TRBJ2-3,15,.,.,TRBV7-2,TGTGCCAGCAGCTTCCGGGGATGGGGCACAGATACGCAGTATTTT,CASSFRGWGTDTQYF
TRBJ2-1,15,TRBD1,.,TRBV3-1,TGTGCCAGCAGCAAAGGACAGGGGTCGTTGGATGAGCAGTTCTTC,CASSKGQGSLDEQFF
TRBJ2-7,14,.,.,TRBV25-1,TGTGCCAGCAGCCACCTAGGCGGGCACAATGAGCAGTACTTC,CASSHLGGHNEQYF
TRBJ2-1,14,TRBD2,many,TRBV7-2,TGTGCCAGCAGTTTAGCGGGGGACTACAATGAGCAGTTCTTC,CASSLAGDYNEQFF
TRBJ2-3,14,TRBD2,.,TRBV20-1,TGCAGTGCTGCTCCGGGACTATACACAGATACGCAGTATTTT,CSAAPGLYTDTQYF
TRBJ1-1,15,.,.,TRBV5-1,TGCGCCAGCAGCATCGTGACAGACATGAACACTGAAGCTTTCTTT,CASSIVTDMNTEAFF
TRBJ2-1,15,.,few,TRBV6-1,TGTGCCAGCAGTGAATCGGCAGGGCTCTACAATGAGCAGTTCTTC,CASSESAGLYNEQFF
TRBJ2-2,16,.,.,TRBV5-6,TGTGCCAGCAGCTTGGTACAGGCCGTTGGCACCGGGGAGCTGTTTTTT,CASSLVQAVGTGELFF
TRBJ2-6,14,.,.,TRBV2,TGTGCCAGCAGTGAATCAGCTGGGGCCAACGTCCTGACTTTC,CASSESAGANVLTF
TRBJ1-1,12,TRBD1,.,TRBV20-1,TGCAGTGCTAGAGGGGACAGTGCTGAAGCTTTCTTT,CSARGDSAEAFF
TRBJ2-7,14,TRBD2,.,TRBV20-1,TGCAGTGCTCGCACTAGCGGGGCCAACTACGAGCAGTACTTC,CSARTSGANYEQYF
TRBJ2-3,12,.,many,TRBV5-6,TGTGCCAGCAGCATTAGCACAGATACGCAGTATTTT,CASSISTDTQYF
TRBJ2-1,14,.,many,TRBV29-1,TGCAGCGTTAGGTTGGGGGGCTCTTACAATGAGCAGTTCTTC,CSVRLGGSYNEQFF
TRBJ1-2,15,TRBD1,.,TRBV4-3,TGCGCCAGCAGCCAAGACAGGGGGGGTAACTATGGCTACACCTTC,CASSQDRGGNYGYTF
TRBJ2-2,13,.,once,TRBV27,TGTGCCAGCGAAAACGGGAACACCGGGGAGCTGTTTTTT,CASENGNTGELFF
TRBJ1-1,16,.,.,TRBV3-1,TGTGCCAGCAGCCAAGATATATGGACCGTGAACACTGAAGCTTTCTTT,CASSQDIWTVNTEAFF
TRBJ2-3,15,TRBD2,.,TRBV7-6,TGTGCCAGCGGTACTAGCGGGGGGGCCGCAGATACGCAGTATTTT,CASGTSGGAADTQYF
TRBJ2-1,16,TRBD2,.,TRBV7-2,TGTGCCAGCAGCGTAGGCGGGGGGCTTCGGGGAGAGACCCAGTTCTTC,CASSVGGGLRGETQFF
TRBJ2-7,15,TRBD1,.,TRBV12-3/TRBV12-4,TGTGCCAGCAGTTTAGCTGGGACAGGGGGTCACGAGCAGTACTTC,CASSLAGTGGHEQYF
TRBJ1-2,12,.,.,TRBV5-1,TGCGCCAGCAGCTTGGCGCAGGGAGGCTACACCTTC,CASSLAQGGYTF
TRBJ2-7,11,.,.,TRBV12-5,TGTGCTAGTGGTTTGGAGCACGAGCAGTACTTC,CASGLEHEQYF
TRBJ2-1,15,TRBD2,.,TRBV20-1,TGCAGTGCTAGCAACCCGAACGGGGGGTACAATGAGCAGTTCTTC,CSASNPNGGYNEQFF
TRBJ1-2,13,.,few,TRBV29-1,TGCAGCGTTGTTGGGGGGATTGACTATGACTACACCTTC,CSVVGGIDYDYTF
TRBJ2-3,14,.,few,TRBV2,TGTGCCAGCAGTCCCATCCGGAACACAGATACGCAGTATTTT,CASSPIRNTDTQYF
TRBJ2-3,12,.,.,TRBV5-4,TGTGCCAGCAGCTTCGCCCCAGATACGCAGTATTTT,CASSFAPDTQYF
TRBJ2-3,14,.,.,TRBV4-3,TGCGCCAGCAGCCAATCAACTAGGTCAGATACGCAGTATTTT,CASSQSTRSDTQYF
TRBJ2-4,13,.,.,TRBV3-1,TGTGCCACTAAGGACAGCGTGAAAAACATTCAGTACTTC,CATKDSVKNIQYF